The text below deals with one TCR beta chain. Thyroid surgery was preceded by no treatment in any patient. This entry comes from a study of metastatic and nonmetastatic thyroid tumors. Study as a whole: It was across blood and tumor or nodule tissue from malignant and benign thyroid patients that repertoires were compared.

In the authors' workflow: Researchers built a distant-metastasis classifier for papillary thyroid cancer that drew on CDR3 differences across clinicopathological groups. TCRdb re-clonotyped the PCR reads through MiXCR. It is TCRdb's table, rather than the study itself, that gives the V and J calls and clone size. The sample has 22,000 or so clones; around 15% are singletons. Trimming shortened V by 1 base and J by 10 bases, and 8 bases separated the two germline ends. Looked up from germline, CDR1 is SGHAT and CDR2 is FQNNGV. The CDR3 is 13 amino acids. V gene TRBV11-2 combines with J gene TRBJ1-6; D gene uncertain. The receptor comes from a female donor with papillary thyroid cancer or a benign thyroid nodule (not recorded which). Some clones in this sample may be carry-over from other donors' samples. Input material: blood. CDR3 protein: CASSLVQKSPLHF. CDR3 DNA: TGTGCCAGCAGCTTAGTTCAGAAGTCACCCCTCCACTTT.